The next 5 T cell receptor beta chains were all read from a single sample in a study of T-cell memory formation after mild COVID-19 (dated by TCRdb to the early 2020s). Libraries were built with 5' RACE. TCRdb records Illumina NovaSeq 6000 as the sequencer. The raw public data were reprocessed by TCRdb itself: fastp quality trimming at Q25, MiXCR clonotype calling, in-frame beta chains only. Here each entry gathers all rows of one CDR3 protein and keeps the most common genes and DNA. The sample table shows 150,000 to 200,000 distinct CDR3 sequences, and around 13% are seen once. In total, the top ten clones hold 13% to 15% of the sample. The material sequenced was PBMCs or a T cell subset sorted from them (not recorded which). These receptors were obtained from an adult woman who had mild COVID-19 (a few samples of this study predate the infection). The sample titles of this study are shuffled in the database, so cell type and time point are left out; the donor was told from shared clones.

Only a few counts were recorded for this clonotype. This rearrangement joins TRBV20-1 to TRBJ2-5; the match to TRBD2 covers 9 bases. This CDR3 has 17 residues. Germline CDR1 and CDR2: DFQATT and SNEGSKA (reference sequence). V was clipped by 0 bases and J by 2 bases; unmatched bases: 10. The CDR3 nucleotides read TGCAGTGCTAGAGATGAGAAGCGGGGGGCCCCGCAAGAGACCCAGTACTTC. Its translation: CSARDEKRGAPQETQYF.

This clonotype occurred a few times. The chain couples TRBV3-1 to TRBJ1-2; D is undetermined. The CDR3 extends over 14 amino acids. Per germline, CDR1 LGHDT and CDR2 YNNKEL (reference sequence). Trimming shortened V by 0 bases and J by 4 bases, and 9 bases separated the two germline ends. CDR3 sequence: CASSQDSRFYGYTF. In DNA form, the CDR3 reads TGTGCCAGCAGCCAAGACAGCCGGTTCTATGGCTACACCTTC.

This clonotype was counted only a few times. The CDR3 DNA is TGTGCCAGCAGCTTAGCGCTGGACTACCTATCCTACGAGCAGTACTTC. This sequence encodes CASSLALDYLSYEQYF. The rearrangement links TRBV7-9 to TRBJ2-7, with D maybe TRBD2 (6 bases). Per germline, CDR1 SEHNR and CDR2 FQNEAQ (reference sequence). The CDR3 has 16 residues. Trimming left V 0 bases short and J 1 base short, with 13 bases between.

This clonotype was seen a handful of times. This chain links TRBV2 with TRBJ2-6; TRBD1 agrees at 10 bases. V dropped 6 bases and J dropped 1; count of bases not matched to a gene: 3. The CDR3 covers 16 residues. Germline V gene sequence: CDR1 SNHLY, CDR2 FYNNEI. CDR3 sequence: CASRMDRGSGANVLTF. The CDR3, as DNA: TGTGCCAGCAGGATGGACAGGGGGTCTGGGGCCAACGTCCTGACTTTC.

V and J are TRBV5-1 and TRBJ2-2; no definite D call. Per germline, CDR1 SGHRS and CDR2 YFSETQ. Deletions cut 0 bases from V and 2 bases from J, with 14 bases between. CDR3 length equals 17 residues. The CDR3 DNA reads TGCGCCAGCAGCTTGGTCCCGGAACGAATAAACACCGGGGAGCTGTTTTTT. This gives the protein CASSLVPERINTGELFF.